This T cell receptor (beta chain) is drawn from a study of blood T cells in healthy people across ages. Regarding the study as a whole: Naive CD4+ cell counts and diversity both ran higher in long-lived than in aged donors.

With a J-beta primer mix and a sample-barcoded 5' primer, a second PCR ran roughly 6 to 11 cycles. Each cDNA molecule, via a template-switch adaptor with 12 random nucleotides, was tagged. Via MiXCR, TCRdb re-called the 5' RACE reads, giving one row per CDR3 protein. Among 700,000 or so distinct CDR3 sequences listed, approximately 21% were seen once. Every donor provided roughly 10 milliliters of peripheral blood. The authors isolated at least 6.5 million PBMCs per sample. Germline lookup yields CDR1 MDHEN and CDR2 SYDVKM. CDR3 length: 15 amino acids. Trimming shortened V by 8 bases and J by 4 bases, and 18 bases separated the two germline ends. This clonotype was counted between two and nine times. Its specificity is not known.

This sequence originates from a man in his 70s in good health. Sequencing was performed on blood. The V and J genes are TRBV28 and TRBJ2-1; possibly TRBD1 for D (7 bases). CDR3 coding DNA: TGTGCCAGCCCCCCAGGAGGGACAGCTTACAATGAGCAGTTCTTC. This translates into CASPPGGTAYNEQFF.